This is a list of T cell receptor beta chains from one sample in a study of cytomegalovirus exposure and HLA in healthy donors. Some clones are missing from TCRdb's copy, which holds only in-frame ones; the method was immunoSEQ multiplex PCR. The sample records more than 55,000 clones, approximately 92% being singletons. Source material: PBMCs. The origin of the receptors is a woman in her late teens or twenties in good health and CMV-seronegative. CDR3s include the opening cysteine and the closing phenylalanine or tryptophan. Each record gives: V gene, J gene, D gene, clone size, CDR3 protein, CDR3 DNA. A D gene is named only where the DNA matches it firmly. Clone size, where shown, is once, few, many, or a class for clones that have expanded.

v_gene: TRBV12-5; j_gene: TRBJ2-7; d_gene: -; abundance: -; CDR3aa: CASGLGSYEQYF; CDR3nt: TGTGCTAGTGGTTTGGGCAGCTACGAGCAGTACTTC
v_gene: TRBV5-1; j_gene: TRBJ2-7; d_gene: -; abundance: -; CDR3aa: CASSTGDEQYF; CDR3nt: TGCGCCAGCAGTACGGGGGACGAGCAGTACTTC
v_gene: TRBV2; j_gene: TRBJ2-6; d_gene: TRBD2; abundance: -; CDR3aa: CATGTSGSGTNVLTF; CDR3nt: TGTGCCACCGGGACTAGCGGCTCTGGGACCAACGTCCTGACTTTC
v_gene: TRBV27; j_gene: TRBJ2-7; d_gene: TRBD1; abundance: -; CDR3aa: CASSLRGQGYEQYF; CDR3nt: TGTGCCAGCAGTTTAAGGGGACAGGGTTACGAGCAGTACTTC
v_gene: TRBV6-6; j_gene: TRBJ1-4; d_gene: -; abundance: -; CDR3aa: CASSYSTATNEKLFF; CDR3nt: TGTGCCAGCAGTTACTCGACAGCAACTAATGAAAAACTGTTTTTT
v_gene: TRBV7-3; j_gene: TRBJ2-2; d_gene: -; abundance: -; CDR3aa: CASSLGQGYAGELFF; CDR3nt: TGTGCCAGCAGTCTCGGGCAGGGATATGCCGGGGAGCTGTTTTTT
v_gene: TRBV5-1; j_gene: TRBJ2-5; d_gene: -; abundance: -; CDR3aa: CASSLMEMETQYF; CDR3nt: TGCGCCAGCAGCTTGATGGAGATGGAGACCCAGTACTTC
v_gene: TRBV6-5; j_gene: TRBJ1-2; d_gene: TRBD1; abundance: once; CDR3aa: CASSYVWQGATYGYTF; CDR3nt: TGTGCCAGCAGTTACGTATGGCAGGGGGCTACATATGGCTACACCTTC
v_gene: TRBV4-3; j_gene: TRBJ2-2; d_gene: -; abundance: -; CDR3aa: CASSQDLRRNTGELFF; CDR3nt: TGCGCCAGCAGCCAAGATCTACGGAGAAACACCGGGGAGCTGTTTTTT
v_gene: TRBV7-3; j_gene: TRBJ1-4; d_gene: TRBD1; abundance: -; CDR3aa: CASSASGTGGEKLFF; CDR3nt: TGTGCCAGCAGCGCATCCGGGACAGGGGGAGAAAAACTGTTTTTT
v_gene: TRBV28; j_gene: TRBJ2-7; d_gene: -; abundance: -; CDR3aa: CASSRGYEQYF; CDR3nt: TGTGCCAGCAGTAGGGGATACGAGCAGTACTTC
v_gene: TRBV12-5; j_gene: TRBJ1-1; d_gene: -; abundance: -; CDR3aa: CASGWDIPNTEAFF; CDR3nt: TGTGCTAGTGGTTGGGACATACCTAACACTGAAGCTTTCTTT
v_gene: TRBV30; j_gene: TRBJ1-1; d_gene: TRBD1; abundance: -; CDR3aa: CAGDLGGATEAFF; CDR3nt: TGTGCCGGAGACCTAGGGGGCGCGACTGAAGCTTTCTTT
v_gene: TRBV5-6; j_gene: TRBJ1-1; d_gene: TRBD1; abundance: -; CDR3aa: CASSLQGGRTEAFF; CDR3nt: TGTGCCAGCAGCCTGCAGGGGGGTAGGACTGAAGCTTTCTTT
v_gene: TRBV4-1; j_gene: TRBJ1-4; d_gene: TRBD1; abundance: -; CDR3aa: CASSPITLRDSPNEKLFF; CDR3nt: TGCGCCAGCAGCCCAATTACCCTCCGGGACAGCCCTAATGAAAAACTGTTTTTT
v_gene: TRBV7-2; j_gene: TRBJ1-5; d_gene: -; abundance: once; CDR3aa: CASSRQDNQPQHF; CDR3nt: TGTGCCAGCAGCCGACAGGACAATCAGCCCCAGCATTTT
v_gene: TRBV4-3; j_gene: TRBJ2-1; d_gene: TRBD2; abundance: once; CDR3aa: CASSPNPLAGGLARNEQFF; CDR3nt: TGCGCCAGCAGCCCCAACCCACTAGCGGGAGGGCTCGCTAGGAATGAGCAGTTCTTC
v_gene: TRBV10-3; j_gene: TRBJ2-7; d_gene: -; abundance: -; CDR3aa: CAISLGGSYEQYF; CDR3nt: TGTGCCATCAGCCTAGGAGGCAGTTACGAGCAGTACTTC
v_gene: TRBV7-9; j_gene: TRBJ2-3; d_gene: TRBD2; abundance: -; CDR3aa: CASSSAGGRDTQYF; CDR3nt: TGTGCCAGCAGCTCCGCGGGGGGTAGAGATACGCAGTATTTT
v_gene: TRBV2; j_gene: TRBJ2-7; d_gene: -; abundance: once; CDR3aa: CASTPRPLYEQYF; CDR3nt: TGTGCCAGCACTCCCAGGCCCCTCTACGAGCAGTACTTC
v_gene: TRBV7-2; j_gene: TRBJ2-3; d_gene: -; abundance: -; CDR3aa: CASSSDYTDTQYF; CDR3nt: TGTGCCAGCAGCTCCGACTACACAGATACGCAGTATTTT
v_gene: TRBV10-2; j_gene: TRBJ2-1; d_gene: TRBD2; abundance: -; CDR3aa: CASSEYTSVDAYNEQFF; CDR3nt: TGCGCCAGCAGTGAGTACACTAGCGTTGACGCCTACAATGAGCAGTTCTTC
v_gene: TRBV19; j_gene: TRBJ1-5; d_gene: -; abundance: -; CDR3aa: CASKEGPQPQHF; CDR3nt: TGTGCCAGTAAGGAGGGGCCTCAGCCCCAGCATTTT
v_gene: TRBV5-4; j_gene: TRBJ1-1; d_gene: -; abundance: -; CDR3aa: CASSLTGEAFF; CDR3nt: TGTGCCAGCAGCTTGACAGGGGAAGCTTTCTTT
v_gene: TRBV11-2; j_gene: TRBJ2-2; d_gene: TRBD2; abundance: -; CDR3aa: CAGTSDFAGELFF; CDR3nt: TGTGCCGGAACTAGCGATTTTGCCGGGGAGCTGTTTTTT
v_gene: TRBV28; j_gene: TRBJ1-1; d_gene: TRBD1; abundance: -; CDR3aa: CASSRGQPVAFF; CDR3nt: TGTGCCAGCAGCCGGGGACAGCCAGTAGCTTTCTTT
v_gene: TRBV19; j_gene: TRBJ2-1; d_gene: TRBD2; abundance: -; CDR3aa: CATGTSGNEQFF; CDR3nt: TGTGCCACGGGGACTAGCGGGAATGAGCAGTTCTTC
v_gene: TRBV25-1; j_gene: TRBJ1-1; d_gene: -; abundance: -; CDR3aa: CASSELLNTEAFF; CDR3nt: TGTGCCAGCAGTGAACTTCTGAACACTGAAGCTTTCTTT
v_gene: TRBV9; j_gene: TRBJ2-3; d_gene: -; abundance: -; CDR3aa: CASSVGGPSSTDTQYF; CDR3nt: TGTGCCAGCAGCGTTGGCGGGCCTAGTAGCACAGATACGCAGTATTTT